This T cell receptor beta chain was documented in a study of human T cells and chemical hapten exposure. Whole-study context: The use of 2% DPC on around 2 cm by around 2 cm of upper inner arm skin constituted sensitization.

Germline lookup yields CDR1 MNHEY and CDR2 SVGEGT. The CDR3 consists of 15 residues. Losses at the gene ends were 2 bases for V and 3 bases for J; bases not matched to a gene: 5. Regarding time point: pre-sensitization, week 0. The treatment was: therapeutic diphenylcyclopropenone sensitization with weekly scalp DPC. General study points: The number of TCRs over 1 in 1000 frequency stayed unchanged after DPC. Counts of expanded TCRs at PT1 were positively correlated with patch test score.

MiXCR, applied by TCRdb to the RACE reads, yields one record per CDR3 protein. The sample lists around 250,000 distinct CDR3 sequences; roughly 8.9% were seen once. A note on this clonotype: The antigen is not known.

The chain has TRBV6-2 or TRBV6-3 and TRBJ2-7; TRBD2 matches 9 bases. This TCR was sampled from a woman aged 35 to 49 with alopecia areata. Some clones in this sample may be carry-over from other donors' samples. Sequencing was performed on whole blood, taken in connection with sensitization to the hapten diphenylcyclopropenone (DPC). CDR3 bases: TGTGCCAGCAGTTACGGGCCTAGCGGGATCTACGAGCAGTACTTC. The encoded protein is CASSYGPSGIYEQYF.